The 8 T cell receptor beta chains listed next were all sequenced from one sample in a study of control samples from healthy donors and cancer patients. Profiled with immunoSEQ multiplex PCR; TCRdb holds only in-frame clones, not every one. The sample lists 150,000 to 200,000 clones; about 90% were seen once. The sequenced sample was blood. Receptors were obtained from a man under 40 in good health.

This clone is a singleton in its sample. One end of the junction varies from germline; a read error may be responsible. This chain connects TRBV9 to TRBJ1-3; D is unclear. CDR3 length: 14 amino acids. The germline V gene has CDR1 SGDLS and CDR2 YYNGEE. The CDR3 sequence: CASSGQPTGTTIYF. In DNA form, the CDR3 reads TGTGCCAGCAGCGGCCAACCTACCGGAACCACCATATATTTT.

V gene TRBV5-4 combines with J gene TRBJ2-3; perhaps D is TRBD1 or TRBD2 (6 bases each). V lost 0 bases to trimming and J lost 3 bases, with 11 bases between them. Per the germline V gene, CDR1 is SGHNT and CDR2 is YYREEE (reference sequence). This CDR3 region has 15 residues. CDR3 DNA: TGTGCCAGCAGCTTGGATCAGGGGAGGACAGATACGCAGTATTTT. Its translation: CASSLDQGRTDTQYF.

The chain carries TRBV28 and TRBJ2-1, with 11 bases identical to TRBD2. The CDR3 spans 12 residues. With V trimmed by 6 bases and J by 12 bases, 4 bases remained unmatched. CDR1 is MDHEN, CDR2 SYDVKM, per germline. CDR3 in amino acids: CASSLTSGRQFF. In nucleotides, the CDR3 is TGTGCCAGCAGCCTCACTAGCGGGAGGCAGTTCTTC.

This rearrangement joins TRBV2 to TRBJ2-1; 11 bases map to TRBD2. Losses at the gene ends were 7 bases for V and 9 bases for J; bases not matched to a gene: 2. CDR1 is SNHLY, CDR2 FYNNEI, per germline. The CDR3 is 12 residues long. For the CDR3, the DNA is TGTGCCAGCATAGCGGGGGGGAGTGAGCAGTTCTTC. It yields the protein CASIAGGSEQFF.

This clone was seen just once. The chain joins TRBV9 to TRBJ2-2, with D possibly being TRBD1 (5 bases). V lost 4 bases, J lost 1 base, and 17 bases lay in between. CDR3 size: 17 residues. The V gene's germline CDR1 is SGDLS and CDR2 YYNGEE. CDR3 sequence: CASSPTLTELNTGELFF. The CDR3 DNA reads as TGTGCCAGCAGCCCAACCTTGACAGAATTGAACACCGGGGAGCTGTTTTTT.

The chain links TRBV12-5 to TRBJ2-1; 16 nucleotides agree with TRBD2. From germline, CDR1 is LGHNT and CDR2 FRNRAP. CDR3 length: 16 residues. Losses at the gene ends were 5 bases for V and 7 bases for J; bases not matched to a gene: 5. The CDR3 sequence: CASGTPGLAGGNEQFF. CDR3 bases: TGTGCTAGTGGTACTCCGGGACTAGCGGGAGGGAATGAGCAGTTCTTC.

The chain is built from TRBV3-1 (or the pseudogene TRBV3-2) and TRBJ1-6; D is possibly TRBD1 (5 bases). This CDR3 is 19 amino acids long. The V end was cut by 1 base, the J end by 0 bases, with 16 bases between. Per the germline V gene, CDR1 is LGHDT and CDR2 is YNNKEL (reference sequence). The DNA for the CDR3 is TGTGCCAGCAGCCAAGTCTTAGCAGGGTCCAGCTCCTATAATTCACCCCTCCACTTT. This gives the protein CASSQVLAGSSSYNSPLHF.

This sequence joins TRBV13 and TRBJ1-3; D is perhaps TRBD1 (6 bases). Trimming stripped 5 bases from V and 0 bases from J, with 11 bases between. CDR3 length equals 15 residues. Looked up from germline, CDR1 is PRHDT and CDR2 is FYEKMQ (reference sequence). The CDR3 is CASSRGGTSGNTIYF. The CDR3, as DNA: TGTGCCAGCAGCCGAGGGGGTACCTCTGGAAACACCATATATTTT. Full variable domain (outside the CDR3, taken from reference TRBV13 and TRBJ1-3): AAGVIQSPRHLIKEKRETATLKCYPIPRHDTVYWYQQGPGQDPQFLISFYEKMQSDKGSIPDRFSAQQFSDYHSELNMSSLELGDSALYFCASSRGGTSGNTIYFGEGSWLTVV.